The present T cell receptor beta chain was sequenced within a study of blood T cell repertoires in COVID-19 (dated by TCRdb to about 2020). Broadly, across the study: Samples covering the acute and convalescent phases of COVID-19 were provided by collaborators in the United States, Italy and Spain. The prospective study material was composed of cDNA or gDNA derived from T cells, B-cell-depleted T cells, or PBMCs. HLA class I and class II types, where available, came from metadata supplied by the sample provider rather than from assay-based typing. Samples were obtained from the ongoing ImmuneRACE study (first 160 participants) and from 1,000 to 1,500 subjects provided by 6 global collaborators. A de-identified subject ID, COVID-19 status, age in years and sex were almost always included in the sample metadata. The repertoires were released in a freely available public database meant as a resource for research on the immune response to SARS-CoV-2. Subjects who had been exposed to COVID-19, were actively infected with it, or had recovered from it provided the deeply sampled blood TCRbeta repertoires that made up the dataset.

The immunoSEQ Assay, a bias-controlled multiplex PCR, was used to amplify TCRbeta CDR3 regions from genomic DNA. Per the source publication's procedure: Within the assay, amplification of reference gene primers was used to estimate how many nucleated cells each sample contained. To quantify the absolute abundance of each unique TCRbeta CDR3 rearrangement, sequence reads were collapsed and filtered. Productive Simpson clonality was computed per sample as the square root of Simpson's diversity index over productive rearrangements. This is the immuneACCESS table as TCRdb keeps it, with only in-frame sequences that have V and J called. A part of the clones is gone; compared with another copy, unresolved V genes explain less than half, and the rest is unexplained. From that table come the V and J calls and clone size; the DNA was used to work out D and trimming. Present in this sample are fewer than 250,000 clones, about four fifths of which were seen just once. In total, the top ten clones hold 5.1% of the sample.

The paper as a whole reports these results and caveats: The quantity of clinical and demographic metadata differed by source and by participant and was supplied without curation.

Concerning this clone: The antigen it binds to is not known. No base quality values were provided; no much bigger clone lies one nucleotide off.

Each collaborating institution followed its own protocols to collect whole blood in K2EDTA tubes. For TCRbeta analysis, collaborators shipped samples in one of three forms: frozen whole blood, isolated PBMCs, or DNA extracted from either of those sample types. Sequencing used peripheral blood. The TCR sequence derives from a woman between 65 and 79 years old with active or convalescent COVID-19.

This receptor carries the CDR3 CASSPGTAPAYGYTF. The nucleotides are TGTGCCAGCAGCCCCGGGACAGCTCCGGCCTATGGCTACACCTTC. The V and J genes are TRBV9 and TRBJ1-2; the central 7 bases match TRBD1. After removal of 4 bases from V and 4 bases from J, the junction retains 10 bases not matched to a gene. The CDR3, cysteine through phenylalanine, is 15 amino acids long. Of all the DNA, just the CDR3 is kept, 45 bases in frame from base 1. Based on the germline V gene, the CDR1 and CDR2 sequences are SGDLS and YYNGEE.